The 13 T cell receptor beta chains below were found in one sample sequenced in a study of CD8+CD57+ T cells in acquired aplastic anemia. The template for TCR beta VDJ and CDR3 sequence profiling was genomic DNA. TCRdb fed the reads into MiXCR, producing one record per CDR3 protein. Altogether fewer than 300,000 distinct CDR3 sequences are present, roughly 80% being singletons, with the ten largest covering 42%. Patients chosen for sequencing had CD8+CD57+ cells that had expanded, as shown by flow cytometry. Material: sorted CD4+, CD8+, or CD8+CD57+ T cells (not recorded which) from PBMCs. Source of these receptors: a human donor with aplastic anemia.

This chain joins TRBV5-6 and TRBJ2-1; D unclear. Germline CDR1 and CDR2: SGHDT and YYEEEE. This CDR3 region has 13 residues. Trimming stripped 0 bases from V and 8 bases from J, with 9 bases between. CDR3 in DNA: TGTGCCAGCAGCTTGGCCAGGCAAGATGAGCAGTTCTTC. This sequence encodes CASSLARQDEQFF. The full variable domain, with the rest looked up from reference TRBV5-6 and TRBJ2-1, is DAGVTQSPTHLIKTRGQQVTLRCSPKSGHDTVSWYQQALGQGPQFIFQYYEEEERQRGNFPDRFSGHQFPNYSSELNVNALLLGDSALYLCASSLARQDEQFFGPGTRLTVL.

A word on this clonotype: As the CDR3 is not closed by the conserved phenylalanine or tryptophan, this likely results from a read error. It is unclear where the CDR3 begins or ends on the DNA, so no DNA is shown, and the CDR3 is as TCRdb lists it. The chain joins TRBV10-3 to TRBJ1-5. With termini counted, the CDR3 has 15 amino acids. The germline gives CDR1 ENHRY, CDR2 SYGVKD. The CDR3 here is CAISEAAVKQLPEHL.

A note on this clonotype: Lacking the conserved final phenylalanine or tryptophan, this CDR3 likely reflects a read error. The genes are TRBV27 and TRBJ2-1; maybe TRBD1 (6 bases). Germline lookup yields CDR1 MNHEY and CDR2 SMNVEV (reference sequence). The CDR3 consists of 14 residues. The CDR3 sequence is CASSTGSSYSEQFL. In DNA, the CDR3 is TGTGCCAGCAGTACAGGGAGCTCCTACAGTGAGCAGTTCCTC.

The CDR3 nucleotides read TGTGCCAGCAGCTACGGACTAGCGCAGTATTTT. Its translation: CASSYGLAQYF. The rearrangement uses TRBV5-6 and TRBJ2-3; 7 bases map to TRBD2. V shed 3 bases, J shed 10 bases, and the junction held 2 bases outside the gene matches. Germline values: CDR1 SGHDT, CDR2 YYEEEE. The CDR3 runs to 11 residues.

This clonotype was recorded a few times. The CDR3 does not close with the conserved phenylalanine or tryptophan, likely indicating a read error. Because the CDR3's place on the DNA is in doubt, the DNA is left out and the CDR3 is given as listed by TCRdb. The V and J genes are TRBV2 and TRBJ2-3; TRBD1, as called in the table, went unchecked against the DNA. The CDR3 length equals 14 residues, ends included. The germline CDR1 and CDR2 sequences are SNHLY and FYNNEI. The CDR3: CASRDRGRAVRRAG.

V gene TRBV20-1 combines with J gene TRBJ2-7; the match to TRBD2 covers 7 bases. Germline CDR1 DFQATT, CDR2 SNEGSKA (reference sequence). There are 11 residues in the CDR3. V lost 5 bases, J lost 3 bases, and 1 base stayed unmatched. CDR3 residues: CSAGLVYEQYF. The CDR3 DNA sequence: TGCAGTGCTGGACTAGTCTACGAGCAGTACTTC.

Regarding this clonotype: One end of the junction varies from germline; a read error may be responsible. The chain uses TRBV7-3 and TRBJ2-5; D is possibly TRBD2 (6 bases). This CDR3 comprises 14 residues. From germline, CDR1 is SGHTA and CDR2 FQGTGA. CDR3 residues: CATSRGGTQGEPYF. The CDR3, as DNA: TGTGCCACCAGCAGAGGCGGGACGCAGGGAGAGCCGTACTTC.

This rearrangement joins TRBV9 to TRBJ2-2; D possibly matches TRBD1 or TRBD2 (6 bases each). Germline CDR1 reads SGDLS; CDR2 reads YYNGEE. CDR3 size: 19 residues. Trimming took off 0 bases at V and 2 bases at J, with 20 bases between the two ends. CDR3 DNA: TGTGCCAGCAGCGTAGGGTCGGGGGCCGCCCCTGGAAACACCGGGGAGCTGTTTTTT. Translated: CASSVGSGAAPGNTGELFF.

The CDR3 protein is CASSLSRGYGETQYF. In DNA, the CDR3 is TGTGCCAGCAGCCTGTCGAGAGGGTACGGAGAGACCCAGTACTTC. V gene TRBV7-8 combines with J gene TRBJ2-5, with a possible D match to TRBD2 (5 bases). Germline values: CDR1 SGHVS, CDR2 FQNEAQ. The CDR3 spans 15 residues. Trimming cost V 5 bases and J 4 bases, with 17 bases left between them.

CDR3 region: CATSRDRPSGRDEQFF. CDR3 coding DNA: TGTGCCACCAGCAGAGATCGGCCTAGCGGGAGAGATGAGCAGTTCTTC. The rearrangement uses TRBV15 and TRBJ2-1; 10 positions match TRBD2. The trim removed 0 bases at V and 8 bases at J, leaving 7 bases unmatched. This CDR3 has 16 amino acids. Germline CDR1 is LNHNV and CDR2 is YYDKDF (reference sequence). Together with reference TRBV15 and TRBJ2-1, the CDR3 gives the full variable domain: DAMVIQNPRYQVTQFGKPVTLSCSQTLNHNVMYWYQQKSSQAPKLLFHYYDKDFNNEADTPDNFQSRRPNTSFCFLDIRSPGLGDTAMYLCATSRDRPSGRDEQFFGPGTRLTVL.

The CDR3 spells CASKLGLGEETQYF. CDR3 bases: TGTGCCAGCAAGTTGGGACTAGGAGAAGAGACCCAGTACTTC. The V call is TRBV6-2 or TRBV6-3, the J call TRBJ2-5, with 8 bases identical to TRBD2. The V and J ends lost 7 bases and 3 bases, in that order; junction bases with no gene match: 7. Per germline, CDR1 MNHEY and CDR2 SVGEGT. This CDR3 contains 14 residues.

The J gene is TRBJ1-5, the V gene TRBV2; D is perhaps TRBD1 (5 bases). Per germline, CDR1 SNHLY and CDR2 FYNNEI. The CDR3 is made up of 15 amino acids. Trimming stripped 3 bases from V and 2 bases from J, with 11 bases between. Here the CDR3 DNA reads TGTGCCAGCAGTGATGGGGGGATTGGCAATCAGCCCCAGCATTTT. This sequence encodes CASSDGGIGNQPQHF.

This clonotype appeared a single time. Without the conserved terminal phenylalanine or tryptophan, this CDR3 likely stems from a read error. Because the CDR3's place on the DNA is in doubt, the DNA is left out and the CDR3 is given as listed by TCRdb. The V and J genes are TRBV2 and TRBJ1-6; the table assigns TRBD1, which was not confirmed against the DNA. The CDR3 region is 15 residues in length, termini included. The germline V gene has CDR1 SNHLY and CDR2 FYNNEI. CDR3 in amino acids: CASSLGGGQRPPFHL.